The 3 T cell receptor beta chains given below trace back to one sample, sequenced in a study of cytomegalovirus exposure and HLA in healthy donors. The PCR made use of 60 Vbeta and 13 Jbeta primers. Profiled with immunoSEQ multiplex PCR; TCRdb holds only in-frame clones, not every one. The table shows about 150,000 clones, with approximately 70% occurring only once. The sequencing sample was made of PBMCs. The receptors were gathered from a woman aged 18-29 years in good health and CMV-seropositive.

This CDR3 reads CASSVAGATTDTQYF. CDR3 bases: TGTGCCAGCAGTGTAGCGGGGGCCACCACAGATACGCAGTATTTT. The chain has TRBV2 and TRBJ2-3; 9 bases match TRBD2. After removal of 4 bases from V and 2 bases from J, the junction contained 4 bases not matched to a gene. The germline V gene has CDR1 SNHLY and CDR2 FYNNEI. The CDR3 is 15 residues long.

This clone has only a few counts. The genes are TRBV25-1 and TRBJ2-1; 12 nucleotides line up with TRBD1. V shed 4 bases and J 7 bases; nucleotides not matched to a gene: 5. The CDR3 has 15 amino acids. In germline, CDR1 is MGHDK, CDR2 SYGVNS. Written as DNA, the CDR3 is TGTGCCAGCAGTGCCCCGGGACAGGGGGCTAATGAGCAGTTCTTC. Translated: CASSAPGQGANEQFF.

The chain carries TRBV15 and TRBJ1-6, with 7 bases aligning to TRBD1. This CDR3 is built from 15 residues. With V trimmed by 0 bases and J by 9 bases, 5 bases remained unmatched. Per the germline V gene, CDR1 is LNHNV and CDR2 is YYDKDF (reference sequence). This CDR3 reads CATSRDRQGGSPLHF. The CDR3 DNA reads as TGTGCCACCAGCAGAGACCGACAGGGTGGTTCACCCCTCCACTTT.